This TCR beta chain was sequenced for a study of T cells after somatic rescue of genetic block (dated by TCRdb to about 2020). Context from the whole study: The study assessed how robust, over the long term, a T-cell system was when the system had developed through somatic rescue of a genetic block in T-cell development.

This clone appeared a single time. There is no known antigen for this receptor. No much larger clonotype is one base removed from it; base qualities were not supplied. The library was produced with the immunoSEQ multiplex PCR assay. In TCRdb, the immuneACCESS table is reduced to in-frame sequences with V and J assigned. These tables do not hold every clone; where another copy was compared, an unresolved V gene accounts for under half, and the others remain unexplained. Recorded for this sample are 50,000 to 60,000 clones; roughly 96% of them occurred a single time. The biggest ten clones account for around 0.078% of the sample. The sequence derives from a child younger than two. Source material: peripheral blood mononuclear cells (PBMCs).

For the CDR3, the sequence is CASSYGTTGNSPLHF. The nucleotides read TGTGCCAGCAGTTACGGAACGACAGGGAATTCACCCCTCCACTTT. The receptor chain draws on TRBV6-5 and TRBJ1-6; a stretch of 7 junction bases matches TRBD1. Sequences MNHEY (CDR1) and SVGAGI (CDR2) are obtained from the germline V gene. Compared with germline, V lacks 2 bases and J lacks 7 bases; bases without a gene match: 5. The CDR3, from cysteine to phenylalanine, totals 15 residues. The read is trimmed to its CDR3 DNA, 45 bases read in frame from base 1.